This TCR beta chain was recorded in a study of blood T cells in healthy people across ages. Background on the study: In model experiments, template switching was able to capture about one barcoded beta molecule for every two T cells that were present.

A few counts support this clonotype. Antigen: not known. V lost 0 bases and J lost 4, with 13 bases in between. The germline CDR1 and CDR2 sequences are SGHDN and FVKESK. The CDR3 contains 16 residues. Primers used in a second PCR of about 7 to 12 cycles were a sample-barcoded 5' primer and a J-beta primer mix. MiXCR, run by TCRdb on the 5' RACE reads, gives a single entry per CDR3 protein. This sample has about 1.6 million distinct CDR3 sequences, with about 35% found just once. Study-level results: Significant beta diversity loss was already apparent by age approximately 37, declining roughly linearly. Both higher diversity and more naive CD4+ cells marked long-lived donors when set against aged donors. With donor CMV status unknown, expanded clonotype changes were possibly confounded.

J is TRBJ2-1 and V is TRBV14; a weak D match, TRBD2 (6 bases). The receptor's source is a woman aged 25 to 39 in good health. Sequencing was done on a sample of blood. In DNA, the CDR3 is TGTGCCAGCAGCCAAGATGCGGGGTCGTTTTACAATGAGCAGTTCTTC. Its protein is CASSQDAGSFYNEQFF.